This T cell receptor (beta chain) was obtained from a study of blood T cells in healthy people across ages. The J segment lost 7 bases and the V segment lost 1 base, leaving 9 bases of the junction unmatched. CDR1 is SQVTM and CDR2 is ANQGSEA in the germline V gene. The CDR3 extends over 15 amino acids. For the second PCR, which ran for roughly 7 to 11 cycles, a sample-barcoded 5' primer and a J-beta primer mix were used. MiXCR was run by TCRdb on the 5' RACE reads, yielding one entry per CDR3 protein. The sample includes about 1.5 million distinct CDR3 sequences, around 40% of them seen just once. All donors came from Russia, were Caucasian and healthy, and spanned ages about 6 to 100. Each sample provided at least 6 micrograms of extracted total RNA. A word on this clonotype: Its antigen remains unidentified.

Study-level findings and limits: Long-lived donors exceeded aged donors in naive CD4+ cells and diversity. Strongly correlated with naive T cell percentage was TCR beta diversity.

The sample comprised blood. This chain links TRBV29-1 with TRBJ2-7; TRBD2 matches at 11 bases. This TCR was recovered from a young woman in good health. The CDR3 DNA sequence: TGCAGCGTTGAAGGTCTAGCGGGGGGATACAATGAGCAGTACTTC. Protein sequence: CSVEGLAGGYNEQYF.